Reported below is one T cell receptor (beta chain). Its antigen is unknown. The CDR3 spans 15 residues. Germline V CDR1 and CDR2: MNHEY, SVGAGI. Trimming took 0 bases from V and 2 from J, leaving 10 bases between them. This sample is drawn from a study of Ad26.COV2.S vaccination and SARS-CoV-2 variants. As for the study in general: Into the muscle, Ad26.COV2.S was dosed once or twice, 56 days apart.

The treatment is: about 20 received Ad26.COV2.S at low or high dose, single or two shots; about 5 received placebo; per-sample allocation not given. Collection of samples fell on day 63 after the first vaccine or placebo injection. Study-wide points: Participants given vaccine showed non-spike TCR breadth similar to that of placebo recipients. Measures of TCR breadth and depth may have fallen short of total T cell responses.

Assay used: immunoSEQ multiplex PCR; TCRdb lists only in-frame clones, some missing. The repertoire holds about 280,000 clones, with roughly 86% as singletons. The chain carries TRBV6-5 and TRBJ1-2; D possibly corresponds to TRBD1 (5 bases). This material consisted of peripheral blood, taken in a trial of Ad26.COV2.S vaccine versus placebo. This receptor was identified in a person aged 18-60 years who received the Ad26.COV2.S COVID-19 vaccine or a placebo. This chain's CDR3 is CASSYSGTLNYGYTF. CDR3 coding DNA: TGTGCCAGCAGTTACTCGGGGACGCTGAACTATGGCTACACCTTC.